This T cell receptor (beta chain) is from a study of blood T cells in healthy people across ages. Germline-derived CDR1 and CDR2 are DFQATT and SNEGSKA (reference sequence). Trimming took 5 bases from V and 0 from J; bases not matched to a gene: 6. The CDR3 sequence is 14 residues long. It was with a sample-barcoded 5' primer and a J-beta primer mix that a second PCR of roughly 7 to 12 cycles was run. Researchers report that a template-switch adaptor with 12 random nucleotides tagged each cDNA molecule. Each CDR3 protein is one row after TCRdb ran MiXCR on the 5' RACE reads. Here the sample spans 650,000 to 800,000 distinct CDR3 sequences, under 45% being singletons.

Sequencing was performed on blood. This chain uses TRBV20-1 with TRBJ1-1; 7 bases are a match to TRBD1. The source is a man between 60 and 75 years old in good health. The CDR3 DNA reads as TGCAGTGCTCTTATGGACAGGATGAACACTGAAGCTTTCTTT. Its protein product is CSALMDRMNTEAFF.